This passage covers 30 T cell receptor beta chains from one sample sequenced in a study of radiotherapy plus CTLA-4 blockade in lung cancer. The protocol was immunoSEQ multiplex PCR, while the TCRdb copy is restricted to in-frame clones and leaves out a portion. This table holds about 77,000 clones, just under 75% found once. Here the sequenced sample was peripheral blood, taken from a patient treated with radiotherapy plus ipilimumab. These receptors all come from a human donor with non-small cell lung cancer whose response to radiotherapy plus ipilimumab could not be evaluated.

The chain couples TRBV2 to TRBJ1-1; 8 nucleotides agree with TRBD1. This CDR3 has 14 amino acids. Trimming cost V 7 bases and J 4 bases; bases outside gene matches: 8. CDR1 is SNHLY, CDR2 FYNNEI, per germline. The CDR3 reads CASILRQGPTEAFF. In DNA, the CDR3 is TGTGCCAGCATTCTTAGACAGGGGCCCACTGAAGCTTTCTTT.

In nucleotides, the CDR3 is TGTGCCTCGCCGATAAGCCTCGTGTCTAGCGGGCGACTCACAGATACGCAGTATTTT. Amino acids: CASPISLVSSGRLTDTQYF. The chain recombines TRBV30 with TRBJ2-3; the match to TRBD2 covers 8 bases. CDR1 GTSNPN and CDR2 SVGIG come from the germline V gene (reference sequence). This CDR3 is built from 19 residues. V shed 7 bases, J shed 2 bases, and the junction held 23 bases outside the gene matches. Using reference TRBV30 and TRBJ2-3 for the parts outside the CDR3, the full variable domain is SQTIHQWPATLVQPVGSPLSLECTVEGTSNPNLYWYRQAAGRGLQLLFYSVGIGQISSEVPQNLSASRPQDRQFILSSKKLLLSDSGFYLCASPISLVSSGRLTDTQYFGPGTRLTVL.

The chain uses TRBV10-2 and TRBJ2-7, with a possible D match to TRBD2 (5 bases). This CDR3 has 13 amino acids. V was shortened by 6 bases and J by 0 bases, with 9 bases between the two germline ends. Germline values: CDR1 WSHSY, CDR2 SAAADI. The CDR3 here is CASRGLNSYEQYF. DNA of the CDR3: TGCGCCAGCAGAGGACTCAACTCCTACGAGCAGTACTTC.

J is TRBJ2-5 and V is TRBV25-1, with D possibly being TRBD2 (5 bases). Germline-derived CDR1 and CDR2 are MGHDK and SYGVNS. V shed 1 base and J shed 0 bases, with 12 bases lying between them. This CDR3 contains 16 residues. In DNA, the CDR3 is TGTGCCAGCAGTGAATGGAGTGGGCGGGACCAAGAGACCCAGTACTTC. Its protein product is CASSEWSGRDQETQYF.

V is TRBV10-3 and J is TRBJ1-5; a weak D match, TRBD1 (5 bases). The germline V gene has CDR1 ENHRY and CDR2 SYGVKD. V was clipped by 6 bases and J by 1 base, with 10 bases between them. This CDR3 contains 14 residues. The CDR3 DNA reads TGTGCCATCAGGACGGAGGGGAGCAATCAGCCCCAGCATTTT. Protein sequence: CAIRTEGSNQPQHF.

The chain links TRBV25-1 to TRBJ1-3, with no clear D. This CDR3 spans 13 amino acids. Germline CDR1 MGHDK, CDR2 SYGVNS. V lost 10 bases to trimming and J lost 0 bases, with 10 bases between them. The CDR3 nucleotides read TGTGCCATCTCAGACTTCTCTGGAAACACCATATATTTT. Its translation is CAISDFSGNTIYF.

Written as DNA, the CDR3 is TGTGCCAGCAGCGTAGGTGGAGGGGGGGGATACAATGAGCAGTTCTTC. Translation: CASSVGGGGGYNEQFF. The chain has TRBV9 and TRBJ2-1; D is perhaps TRBD2 (7 bases). With 0 bases removed from V and 4 bases from J, the gap between germline ends came to 14 bases. The CDR3 is made up of 16 amino acids. Germline V CDR1 and CDR2: SGDLS, YYNGEE.

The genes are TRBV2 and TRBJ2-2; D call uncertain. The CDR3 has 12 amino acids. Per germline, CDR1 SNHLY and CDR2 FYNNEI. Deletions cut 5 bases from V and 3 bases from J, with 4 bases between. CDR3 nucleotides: TGTGCCAGCAGTAGCGACACCGGGGAGCTGTTTTTT. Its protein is CASSSDTGELFF.

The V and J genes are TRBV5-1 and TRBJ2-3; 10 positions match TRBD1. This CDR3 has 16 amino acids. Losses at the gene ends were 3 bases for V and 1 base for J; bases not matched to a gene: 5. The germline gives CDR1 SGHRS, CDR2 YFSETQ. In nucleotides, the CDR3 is TGCGCCAGCAGCTGGGGGACAGGGGCCCGCACAGATACGCAGTATTTT. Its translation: CASSWGTGARTDTQYF.

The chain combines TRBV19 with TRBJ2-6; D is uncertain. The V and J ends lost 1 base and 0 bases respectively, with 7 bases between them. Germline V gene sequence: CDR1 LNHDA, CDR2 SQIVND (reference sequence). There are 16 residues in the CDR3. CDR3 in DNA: TGTGCCAGTAGTATAGTTCGGGTCTCTGGGGCCAACGTCCTGACTTTC. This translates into CASSIVRVSGANVLTF.

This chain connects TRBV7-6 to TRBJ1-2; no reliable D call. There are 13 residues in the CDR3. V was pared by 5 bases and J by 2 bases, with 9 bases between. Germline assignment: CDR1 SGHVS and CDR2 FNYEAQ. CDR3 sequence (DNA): TGTGCCAGCAGCAAGACTGAGAACTATGGCTACACCTTC. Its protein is CASSKTENYGYTF.

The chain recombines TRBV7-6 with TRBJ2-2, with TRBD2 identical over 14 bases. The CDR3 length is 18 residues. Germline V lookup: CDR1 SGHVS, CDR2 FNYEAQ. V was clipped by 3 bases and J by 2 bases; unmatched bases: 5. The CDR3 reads CASSLGLAGAENTGELFF. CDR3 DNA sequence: TGTGCCAGCAGCTTGGGACTAGCGGGGGCCGAAAACACCGGGGAGCTGTTTTTT.

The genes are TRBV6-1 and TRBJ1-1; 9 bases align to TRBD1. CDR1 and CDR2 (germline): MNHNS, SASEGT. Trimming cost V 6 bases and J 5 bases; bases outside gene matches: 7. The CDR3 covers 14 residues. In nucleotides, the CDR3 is TGTGCCAGCAGGTTGAGGACAGGGGAAACTGAAGCTTTCTTT. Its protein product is CASRLRTGETEAFF.

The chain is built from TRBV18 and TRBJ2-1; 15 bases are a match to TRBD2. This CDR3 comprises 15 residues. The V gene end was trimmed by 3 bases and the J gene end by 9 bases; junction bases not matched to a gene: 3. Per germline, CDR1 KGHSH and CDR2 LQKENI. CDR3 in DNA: TGTGCCAGCTCACCCGGACTAGCGGGAGGGATTGAGCAGTTCTTC. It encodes CASSPGLAGGIEQFF. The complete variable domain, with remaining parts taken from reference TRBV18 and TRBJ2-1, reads NAGVMQNPRHLVRRRGQEARLRCSPMKGHSHVYWYRQLPEEGLKFMVYLQKENIIDESGMPKERFSAEFPKEGPSILRIQQVVRGDSAAYFCASSPGLAGGIEQFFGPGTRLTVL.

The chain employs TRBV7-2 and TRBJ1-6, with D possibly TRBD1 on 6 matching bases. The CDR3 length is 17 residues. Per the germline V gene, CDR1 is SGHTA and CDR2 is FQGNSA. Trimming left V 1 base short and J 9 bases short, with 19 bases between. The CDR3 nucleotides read TGTGCCAGCAGCTTAGTCCCTTCCACGGGGGGCAGTTCACCCCTCCACTTT. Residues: CASSLVPSTGGSSPLHF.

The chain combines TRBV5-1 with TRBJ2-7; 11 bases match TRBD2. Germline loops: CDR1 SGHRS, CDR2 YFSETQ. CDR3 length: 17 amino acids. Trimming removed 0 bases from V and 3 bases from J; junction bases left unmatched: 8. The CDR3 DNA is TGCGCCAGCAGCTTGGGGCCGGGACTAGCGGAGAGCTACGAGCAGTACTTC. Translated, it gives CASSLGPGLAESYEQYF.

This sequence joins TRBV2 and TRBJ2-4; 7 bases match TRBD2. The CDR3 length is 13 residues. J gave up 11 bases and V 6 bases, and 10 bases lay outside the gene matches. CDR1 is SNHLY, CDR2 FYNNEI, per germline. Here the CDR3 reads CASSGEGVLVQYF. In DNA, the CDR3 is TGTGCCAGCAGCGGGGAGGGAGTCTTGGTTCAGTACTTC.

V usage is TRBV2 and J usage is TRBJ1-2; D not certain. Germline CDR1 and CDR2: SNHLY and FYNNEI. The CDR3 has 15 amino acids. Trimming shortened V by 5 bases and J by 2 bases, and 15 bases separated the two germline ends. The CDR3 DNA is TGTGCCAGCAGTAATAGAAAGACGGAGAACTATGGCTACACCTTC. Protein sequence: CASSNRKTENYGYTF.

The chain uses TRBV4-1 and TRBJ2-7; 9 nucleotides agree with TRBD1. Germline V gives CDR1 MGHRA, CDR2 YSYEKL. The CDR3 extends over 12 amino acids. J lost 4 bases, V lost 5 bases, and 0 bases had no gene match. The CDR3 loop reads CASSGQGYEQYF. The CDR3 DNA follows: TGCGCCAGCAGCGGACAGGGGTACGAGCAGTACTTC.

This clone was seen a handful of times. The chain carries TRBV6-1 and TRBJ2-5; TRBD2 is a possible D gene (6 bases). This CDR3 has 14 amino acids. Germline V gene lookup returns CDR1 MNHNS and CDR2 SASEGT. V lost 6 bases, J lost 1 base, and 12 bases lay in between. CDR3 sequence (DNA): TGTGCCAGCAGGATGACTAGTTTCCAAGAGACCCAGTACTTC. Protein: CASRMTSFQETQYF.

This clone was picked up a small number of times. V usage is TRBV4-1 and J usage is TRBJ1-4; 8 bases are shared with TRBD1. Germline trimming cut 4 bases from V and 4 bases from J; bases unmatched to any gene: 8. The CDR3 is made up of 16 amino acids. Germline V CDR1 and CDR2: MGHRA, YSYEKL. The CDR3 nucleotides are TGCGCCAGCAGCCTCCTGACAGGGGCTATTAATGAAAAACTGTTTTTT. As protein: CASSLLTGAINEKLFF.

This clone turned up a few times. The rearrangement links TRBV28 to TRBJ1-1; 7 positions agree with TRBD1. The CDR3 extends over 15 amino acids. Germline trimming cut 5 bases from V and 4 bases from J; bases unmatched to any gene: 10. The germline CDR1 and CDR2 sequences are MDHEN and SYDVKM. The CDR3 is CASSPHRGEGTEAFF. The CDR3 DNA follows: TGTGCCAGCAGTCCCCACAGGGGAGAGGGCACTGAAGCTTTCTTT.

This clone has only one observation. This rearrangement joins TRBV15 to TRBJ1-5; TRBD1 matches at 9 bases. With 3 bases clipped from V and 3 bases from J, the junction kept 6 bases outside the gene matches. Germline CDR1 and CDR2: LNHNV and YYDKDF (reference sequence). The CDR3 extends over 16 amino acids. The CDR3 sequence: CATSSRQGVVNQPQHF. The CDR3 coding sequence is TGTGCCACCAGCAGTCGACAGGGGGTGGTCAATCAGCCCCAGCATTTT.

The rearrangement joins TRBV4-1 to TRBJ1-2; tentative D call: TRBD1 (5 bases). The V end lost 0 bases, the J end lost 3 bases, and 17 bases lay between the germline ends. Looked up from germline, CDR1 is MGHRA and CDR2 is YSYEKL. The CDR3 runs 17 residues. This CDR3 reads CASSQDSRQPSDYGYTF. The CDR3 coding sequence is TGCGCCAGCAGCCAAGACTCGAGACAGCCTTCGGACTATGGCTACACCTTC.

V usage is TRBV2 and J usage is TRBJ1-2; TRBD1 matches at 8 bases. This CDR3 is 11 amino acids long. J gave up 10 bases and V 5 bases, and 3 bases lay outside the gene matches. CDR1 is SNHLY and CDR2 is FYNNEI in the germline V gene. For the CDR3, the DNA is TGTGCCAGCAGTCCAGGGGGCGCCTACACCTTC. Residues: CASSPGGAYTF. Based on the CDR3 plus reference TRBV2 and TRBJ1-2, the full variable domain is EPEVTQTPSHQVTQMGQEVILRCVPISNHLYFYWYRQILGQKVEFLVSFYNNEISEKSEIFDDQFSVERPDGSNFTLKIRSTKLEDSAMYFCASSPGGAYTFGSGTRLTVV.

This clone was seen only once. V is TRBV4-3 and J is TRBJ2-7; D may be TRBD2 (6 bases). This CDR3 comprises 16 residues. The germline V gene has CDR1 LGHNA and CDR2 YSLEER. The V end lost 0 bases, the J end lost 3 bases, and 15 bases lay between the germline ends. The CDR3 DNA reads TGCGCCAGCAGCCAAGATTCGGCGGGGCCTCTCTACGAGCAGTACTTC. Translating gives CASSQDSAGPLYEQYF.

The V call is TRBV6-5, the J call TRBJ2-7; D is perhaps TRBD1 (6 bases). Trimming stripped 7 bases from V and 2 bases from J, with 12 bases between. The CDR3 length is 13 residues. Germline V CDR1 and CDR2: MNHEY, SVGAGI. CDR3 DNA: TGTGCCAGCAAGGACAGTAGTGCCTACGAGCAGTACTTC. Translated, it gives CASKDSSAYEQYF.

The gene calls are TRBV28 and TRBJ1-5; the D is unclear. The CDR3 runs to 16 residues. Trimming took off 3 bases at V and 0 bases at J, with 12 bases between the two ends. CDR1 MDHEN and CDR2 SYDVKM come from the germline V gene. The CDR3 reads CASSFISRNSNQPQHF. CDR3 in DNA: TGTGCCAGCAGTTTCATTAGCAGAAATAGCAATCAGCCCCAGCATTTT.

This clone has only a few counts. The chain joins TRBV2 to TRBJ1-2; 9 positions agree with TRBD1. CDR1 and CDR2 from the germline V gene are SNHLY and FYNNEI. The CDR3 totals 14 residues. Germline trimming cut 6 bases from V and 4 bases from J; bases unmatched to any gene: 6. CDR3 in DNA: TGTGCCAGCAGCCGAGAGACAGGGGGCTATGGCTACACCTTC. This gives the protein CASSRETGGYGYTF.

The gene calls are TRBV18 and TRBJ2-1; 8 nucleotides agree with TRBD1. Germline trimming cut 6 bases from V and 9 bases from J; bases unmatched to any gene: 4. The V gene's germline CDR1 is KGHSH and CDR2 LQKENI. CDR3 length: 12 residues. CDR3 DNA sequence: TGTGCCAGCTCTTCGGACAGGGCTGAGCAGTTCTTC. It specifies CASSSDRAEQFF.